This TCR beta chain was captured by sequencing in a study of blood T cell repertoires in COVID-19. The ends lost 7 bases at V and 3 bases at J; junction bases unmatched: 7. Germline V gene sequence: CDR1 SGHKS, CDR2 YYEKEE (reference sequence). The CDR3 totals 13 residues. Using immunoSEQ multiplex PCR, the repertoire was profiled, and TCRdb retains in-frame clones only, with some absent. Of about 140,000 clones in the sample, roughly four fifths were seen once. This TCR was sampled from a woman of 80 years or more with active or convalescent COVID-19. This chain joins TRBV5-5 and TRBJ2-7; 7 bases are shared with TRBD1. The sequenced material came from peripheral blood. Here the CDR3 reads CASGRDRVYEQYF. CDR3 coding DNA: TGTGCCAGCGGACGAGACAGGGTCTACGAGCAGTACTTC.